Presented here are 22 T cell receptor beta chains from one specimen sequenced in a study of blood T cell repertoires in COVID-19 (dated by TCRdb to 2020 to 2021). Receptor libraries were prepared by the immunoSEQ multiplex PCR assay. The clones in this table, taken by TCRdb from immuneACCESS, are in-frame only. Not every clone is retained; where verified, under half of the shortfall comes from an unresolved V gene, and the cause of the rest is unknown. The sample data list just over 300,000 clones, and 90% of these were observed just once. The leading ten clones occupy approximately 4% of the sample. Specimen: PBMCs or T cells enriched from blood (not recorded which). The receptor set was obtained from a woman aged 18-29 years with acute COVID-19.

The V gene is TRBV7-2, the J gene TRBJ2-5, with D possibly being TRBD2 (6 bases). Trimming removed 1 base from V and 5 bases from J, with 11 bases in between. This CDR3 region has 14 residues. Per the germline V gene, CDR1 is SGHTA and CDR2 is FQGNSA. CDR3 loop: CASSLEYSGETQYF. The CDR3 DNA reads as TGTGCCAGCAGCTTAGAGTACAGCGGGGAGACCCAGTACTTC.

The chain uses TRBV6-4 and TRBJ2-2; D possibly corresponds to TRBD2 (5 bases). The CDR3 contains 14 residues. Between the trimmed V and J ends, which lost 3 bases and 4 bases, there was a span of 9 bases. Germline CDR1 and CDR2: MRHNA and SNTAGT. The CDR3, as DNA: TGTGCCAGCAGTGAATCGGGGAGCACCGGGGAGCTGTTTTTT. It encodes CASSESGSTGELFF.

This chain connects TRBV27 to TRBJ1-5; D ambiguous. The CDR3 is 14 residues long. CDR1 and CDR2 (germline): MNHEY, SMNVEV (reference sequence). The V gene lost 1 base and the J gene lost 2 bases, with 6 bases spanning the gap. The CDR3 loop is CASSLLLGNQPQHF. The CDR3 region has the DNA TGTGCCAGCAGTTTATTACTGGGCAATCAGCCCCAGCATTTT.

CDR3: CAWRKIAGEADTQYF. In DNA form, the CDR3 reads TGTGCCTGGAGGAAAATAGCGGGAGAGGCAGATACGCAGTATTTT. V gene TRBV30 combines with J gene TRBJ2-3, with 9 bases lining up with TRBD2. V was clipped by 3 bases and J by 4 bases; unmatched bases: 8. Germline CDR1 and CDR2: GTSNPN and SVGIG (reference sequence). This CDR3 region has 15 residues.

V is TRBV19 and J is TRBJ1-1, with 8 bases matching TRBD1. Germline CDR1 reads LNHDA; CDR2 reads SQIVND (reference sequence). The CDR3 contains 15 residues. V trimming: 4 bases; J trimming: 4 bases; junction bases outside the gene matches: 8. Here the CDR3 reads CASSTIYGQGTEAFF. CDR3 sequence (DNA): TGTGCCAGTAGTACCATTTACGGACAGGGCACTGAAGCTTTCTTT.

The chain has TRBV19 and TRBJ1-5, with TRBD1 matching 9 bases. The germline V gene has CDR1 LNHDA and CDR2 SQIVND (reference sequence). The trim removed 6 bases at V and 3 bases at J, leaving 9 bases unmatched. The CDR3 runs 16 residues. The CDR3 spells CASSARGQGDNQPQHF. As DNA, the CDR3 is TGTGCCAGTAGCGCCAGGGGACAGGGCGACAATCAGCCCCAGCATTTT.

The chain combines TRBV4-2 with TRBJ2-5; 7 bases map to TRBD2. The CDR3 totals 17 residues. The V segment lost 4 bases and the J segment 3 bases; nucleotides outside the gene matches: 14. CDR1 and CDR2 from the germline V gene are LGHNA and YNFKEQ. The CDR3 nucleotides are TGTGCCAGCAGCCGTGCCCTGACGGGGAGGGCCAAAGAGACCCAGTACTTC. As protein: CASSRALTGRAKETQYF.

The V call is TRBV18, the J call TRBJ1-1, with TRBD1 as a possible D gene (5 bases). Germline V gene sequence: CDR1 KGHSH, CDR2 LQKENI. The CDR3 is made up of 14 amino acids. V lost 6 bases and J lost 1, with 12 bases in between. CDR3 residues: CASSLGAENTEAFF. For the CDR3, the DNA is TGTGCCAGCTCCCTAGGGGCGGAGAACACTGAAGCTTTCTTT.

The chain links TRBV19 to TRBJ1-5; no firm D call. The ends were cut back, 5 bases at V and 4 bases at J, with 12 bases in the middle. This CDR3 is 14 amino acids long. Germline loops: CDR1 LNHDA, CDR2 SQIVND (reference sequence). In DNA, the CDR3 is TGTGCCAGTAGTGAACAACCCCAGAATCAGCCCCAGCATTTT. It yields the protein CASSEQPQNQPQHF.

This chain connects TRBV9 to TRBJ2-5; the D gene is possibly TRBD1 (6 bases). Trimming took off 2 bases at V and 4 bases at J, with 18 bases between the two ends. From germline, CDR1 is SGDLS and CDR2 YYNGEE. The CDR3 spans 16 residues. DNA for the CDR3: TGTGCCAGCAGCGTGGGTGGGACATGGACTGGAGAGACCCAGTACTTC. Protein: CASSVGGTWTGETQYF.

This chain joins TRBV5-3 and TRBJ1-5, with 9 bases identical to TRBD1. TRBV5-3 is assigned to the ORF class and has an uncertain function. CDR3 size: 17 residues. V trimming: 3 bases; J trimming: 4 bases; junction bases outside the gene matches: 11. The chain's CDR3 is CARSCLRDRVENQPQHF. The CDR3 DNA reads as TGTGCCAGAAGCTGCCTCCGGGACAGGGTTGAAAATCAGCCCCAGCATTTT.

This chain joins TRBV5-1 and TRBJ1-2; D gene uncertain. Germline CDR1 is SGHRS and CDR2 is YFSETQ. This CDR3 has 16 amino acids. Trimming cost V 0 bases and J 8 bases, with 20 bases left between them. CDR3 DNA sequence: TGCGCCAGCAGCTTGGTCCCCGCTACGTCTTTGGAGGGCTACACCTTC. Protein sequence: CASSLVPATSLEGYTF. The full variable domain, completed using reference TRBV5-1 and TRBJ1-2, is KAGVTQTPRYLIKTRGQQVTLSCSPISGHRSVSWYQQTPGQGLQFLFEYFSETQRNKGNFPGRFSGRQFSNSRSEMNVSTLELGDSALYLCASSLVPATSLEGYTFGSGTRLTVV.

The chain couples TRBV2 to TRBJ1-2; 9 nucleotides align to TRBD1. This CDR3 has 15 residues. CDR1 SNHLY and CDR2 FYNNEI come from the germline V gene. Trimming removed 5 bases from V and 0 bases from J; junction bases left unmatched: 4. CDR3 sequence: CASSPQGAANYGYTF. The CDR3 nucleotides read TGTGCCAGCAGTCCACAGGGGGCAGCTAACTATGGCTACACCTTC. The variable domain in full, with the rest retrieved from reference TRBV2 and TRBJ1-2, is EPEVTQTPSHQVTQMGQEVILRCVPISNHLYFYWYRQILGQKVEFLVSFYNNEISEKSEIFDDQFSVERPDGSNFTLKIRSTKLEDSAMYFCASSPQGAANYGYTFGSGTRLTVV.

The gene calls are TRBV5-5 and TRBJ1-2; 7 bases match TRBD1. Unmatched junction bases numbered 9, after V lost 1 base and J lost 6 bases. Germline V gives CDR1 SGHKS, CDR2 YYEKEE (reference sequence). The CDR3 runs to 15 residues. CDR3 bases: TGTGCCAGCAGCTTGCTCCATCAGGGGGAGGATGGCTACACCTTC. Translating gives CASSLLHQGEDGYTF.

This chain links TRBV11-2 with TRBJ2-2; D gene uncertain. The germline V and J ends were trimmed by 0 bases and 3 bases, with 5 bases remaining between them. From germline, CDR1 is SGHAT and CDR2 FQNNGV. This CDR3 contains 14 residues. The CDR3 region has the DNA TGTGCCAGCAGCTTAGATCGGGACACCGGGGAGCTGTTTTTT. Amino acids: CASSLDRDTGELFF. The complete variable domain, with remaining parts taken from reference TRBV11-2 and TRBJ2-2, reads EAGVAQSPRYKIIEKRQSVAFWCNPISGHATLYWYQQILGQGPKLLIQFQNNGVVDDSQLPKDRFSAERLKGVDSTLKIQPAKLEDSAVYLCASSLDRDTGELFFGEGSRLTVL.

This clone was counted a single time. This chain connects TRBV15 to TRBJ2-2; a weak D match, TRBD2 (5 bases). The V gene's germline CDR1 is LNHNV and CDR2 YYDKDF (reference sequence). Trimming left V 0 bases short and J 1 base short, with 15 bases between. This CDR3 comprises 18 residues. In DNA, the CDR3 is TGTGCCACCAGCAGAGAACCTTCCAGCGGAGGGAACACCGGGGAGCTGTTTTTT. This codes for CATSREPSSGGNTGELFF.

The chain joins TRBV3-1 (or the pseudogene TRBV3-2) to TRBJ2-1; D perhaps matches TRBD1 (6 bases). The CDR3 runs to 13 residues. The V end was cut by 4 bases, the J end by 13 bases, with 17 bases between. Germline V CDR1 and CDR2: LGHDT, YNNKEL (reference sequence). The CDR3 spells CASSPQGVTKQFF. Written as DNA, the CDR3 is TGTGCCAGCAGCCCACAGGGAGTTACCAAACAGTTCTTC.

This clone was seen just once. The chain combines TRBV18 with TRBJ2-7; a possible D gene is TRBD2 (5 bases). Germline CDR1 and CDR2: KGHSH and LQKENI. The V and J ends lost 1 base and 3 bases respectively, with 13 bases between them. The CDR3 runs 15 residues. CDR3 protein: CASSPLEGGSYEQYF. For the CDR3, the DNA is TGTGCCAGCTCACCACTGGAAGGAGGAAGCTACGAGCAGTACTTC.

J is TRBJ2-1 and V is TRBV10-3; 16 bases fit TRBD2. The CDR3 covers 15 residues. The ends lost 2 bases at V and 10 bases at J; junction bases unmatched: 2. The germline gives CDR1 ENHRY, CDR2 SYGVKD. CDR3 bases: TGTGCCATCAGTGAGGGGACTAGCGGGAGGGTCGAGCAGTTCTTC. Encoded protein: CAISEGTSGRVEQFF.

The chain joins TRBV27 to TRBJ1-2, with TRBD1 identical over 8 bases. The V segment lost 2 bases and the J segment 4 bases; nucleotides outside the gene matches: 6. Germline CDR1 is MNHEY and CDR2 is SMNVEV (reference sequence). CDR3 size: 15 residues. CDR3 in DNA: TGTGCCAGCAGTTTACACGGACAGGGCAGCTATGGCTACACCTTC. As protein: CASSLHGQGSYGYTF.

The CDR3 sequence: CASRPLAGGIYNEQFF. The CDR3 region has the DNA TGTGCCAGCAGACCACTAGCGGGAGGGATATACAATGAGCAGTTCTTC. The chain combines TRBV3-1 (or the pseudogene TRBV3-2) with TRBJ2-1, with 13 positions matching TRBD2. The CDR3 covers 16 residues. Trimming at V came to 6 bases and at J to 4 bases, leaving 6 bases not matched to a gene. CDR1 LGHDT and CDR2 YNNKEL come from the germline V gene (reference sequence).

V is TRBV13 and J is TRBJ1-1; a weak D match, TRBD1 (6 bases). CDR3 length equals 13 residues. The germline V gene has CDR1 PRHDT and CDR2 FYEKMQ (reference sequence). Trimming took off 2 bases at V and 4 bases at J, with 8 bases between the two ends. This CDR3 reads CASSLTGRTEAFF. The CDR3 nucleotides read TGTGCCAGCAGCTTAACAGGGCGCACTGAAGCTTTCTTT.